The TCR beta chain under discussion was sequenced for a study of blood T cell repertoires in COVID-19. This clone was observed at least ten times. Losses at the gene ends were 5 bases for V and 5 bases for J; bases not matched to a gene: 6. The CDR3 has 15 residues. The V gene's germline CDR1 is MNHEY and CDR2 SVGAGI. Cohorts were determined from participant-reported clinical history. Data came from immunoSEQ multiplex PCR; TCRdb stores just in-frame clones and leaves some out. The sample lists approximately 250,000 clones, 85% to 90% occurring once. Sequencing used PBMCs or T cells enriched from blood (not recorded which). This chain connects TRBV6-5 to TRBJ2-5; 12 positions agree with TRBD2. The sequence was obtained from a woman aged 25 to 39 with acute COVID-19. This CDR3 is CASSTLAGGGETQYF. The CDR3 DNA is TGTGCCAGCAGTACCCTAGCGGGAGGGGGGGAGACCCAGTACTTC.